This entry concerns a single TCR beta chain. This clonotype was recorded many times. Its antigen is unknown. Base qualities are missing; no much larger clone stands one base away. Library generation was performed with 5' RACE. Sequencing was carried out with an Illumina HiSeq 2000. A universal primer binding site was added through template switching, and the final cDNA carried a unique molecular identifier so that TCR cDNA molecules could be counted accurately. Specific primers in the conserved constant-segment region were used to synthesize first-strand cDNA for the TCR alpha and beta chains. Each cDNA library was double barcoded, with a SMART-Mk sample barcode plus Illumina barcodes, to control for contamination. TruSeq adapter sequences and Illumina sample barcodes were added in two successive PCR steps. Sequencing of the TCR alpha and beta cDNA libraries was done on the Illumina HiSeq platform using custom primers. Concerning the study's data processing: MiGEC was used to process raw reads and extract unique molecular identifiers, and MiXCR was used to find CDR3 positions. Recombination models were inferred per individual with the repgenHMM and IGoR tools using an EM algorithm. The analysis of shared clonotypes was done with the tcR package in R, with sharing normalized by the product of cloneset sizes. To study raw recombination free of thymic and clonal selection effects, out-of-frame nonproductive sequences were analyzed. TCRdb took the public reads, trimmed them with fastp at Q25, ran MiXCR for clone calling and kept in-frame beta chains. Each CDR3 protein appears once, grouped with its most common genes and DNA. The V and J calls, along with clone size, are taken from TCRdb and not from the paper's own processing. In all, the sample holds around 250,000 distinct CDR3 sequences, and 7% of those were seen once. The top ten constitute 3.5% to 4% of the sample.

The data derive from a study of identical twins (dated by TCRdb to the mid-2010s). Regarding the complete study: TCR alpha and beta repertoires from monozygotic twins, unrelated adults of various ages and cord blood were deep-sequenced to test whether fetal clonotypes persist. To rule out contamination, the twin experiments were replicated at different times with different library preparation protocols.

Study-level results and caveats: Abundant cord blood beta clonotypes carried fewer insertions; young adult naive repertoires showed a weaker similar trend, while memory repertoires showed none. Because the same donors could not be followed over many years, the conclusions depended on cross-sectional statistical analysis. The excess sharing between twins in beta out-of-frame sequences was weaker because fewer shared sequences reduced the signal-to-noise ratio. Compared with coincidental sharing between unrelated individuals, out-of-frame TCR alpha sequences shared between twins had an excess of sequences with low generation probability. Zero-insertion analyses could be partly confounded by invariant T cells such as MAIT and iNKT, though diverse VJ usage argued against such confounding for most clonotypes. Out-of-frame TCR alpha sharing in monozygotic twins was systematically underestimated by recombination models, whereas sharing between unrelated individuals was in agreement with the recombination models.

CDR1 LGHDT and CDR2 YNNKEL are derived from the germline V gene (reference sequence). After removal of 4 bases from V and 6 bases from J, the junction retains 5 bases not matched to a gene. The CDR3 sequence holds 13 residues, the cysteine and phenylalanine included. The read is trimmed to its CDR3 DNA, 39 bases read in frame from base 1. All donors were healthy Caucasians. Three pairs of female monozygotic twins, all aged about 18 to 30 years, were included in the twin cohort. Miltenyi CD45RO+ enrichment and human naive T-cell isolation kits were used to isolate memory (CD45RO+) and naive T cells from PBMC. These data were also reused for a study on yellow fever vaccine responses in identical twins. As the second paper documents: According to the authors, in identical twins the way T cells responded to vaccination appeared partly convergent and partly personalized. Focusing on identical twins, the study followed the T cell clones that responded to the vaccine, and did so with precision.

The sequenced material came from memory (CD45RO+) T cells sorted from blood. The intended sense of this specimen's cell subset or site label: CD45RO+ enriched T cells. The source of this sequence is a woman under 30 in good health. The chain is assembled from TRBV3-1 and TRBJ1-1; the junction holds 7 bases that match TRBD1. The DNA sequence is as follows: TGTGCCAGCAGCCCGACAGGGATGGCTGAAGCTTTCTTT. It is translated as CASSPTGMAEAFF.